This TCR beta chain was sequenced during a study of blood T cell repertoires in COVID-19 (dated by TCRdb to about 2020). As for the study more broadly: The collaborator samples originated in the United States, Italy and Spain and spanned the acute and convalescent phases of COVID-19. The prospective study material was composed of cDNA or gDNA derived from T cells, B-cell-depleted T cells, or PBMCs. The dataset comprised deeply sampled blood TCRbeta repertoires from subjects exposed to, actively infected with, or recovered from COVID-19. The repertoires were released in a freely available public database meant as a resource for research on the immune response to SARS-CoV-2. Samples came from the ongoing ImmuneRACE study (first 160 participants) plus 1,254 subjects from 6 global collaborators. Nearly every sample came with metadata listing a de-identified subject ID, COVID-19 status, age in years and sex. Where available, HLA class I and class II types were obtained from metadata supplied by the sample provider rather than from assay-based typing. Study-wide findings and limitations: Clinical and demographic metadata were provided uncurated, with the amount varying by source and participant.

As encoded in the germline V gene, CDR1 is MNHEY while CDR2 is SVGAGI. The V and J ends are trimmed by 4 bases and 6 bases, leaving 10 bases between them. From the cysteine up to the phenylalanine, the CDR3 has a length of 13 residues. Left in the record is the CDR3 DNA by itself, 39 bases read in frame from the first base. In Seattle, one collaborating source enrolled patients while the infection was active and tracked those patients longitudinally over the course of disease. The collaborating institutions used their own protocols to collect whole blood in K2EDTA tubes. For TCRbeta analysis, collaborators shipped samples in one of three forms: frozen whole blood, isolated PBMCs, or DNA extracted from either of those sample types. The immunoSEQ Assay, a bias-controlled multiplex PCR, was used to amplify TCRbeta CDR3 regions from genomic DNA. The authors' analysis ran thus. The number of nucleated cells in each sample was estimated by amplification of reference gene primers within the assay. Sequence reads were collapsed and filtered to measure the absolute abundance of every unique TCRbeta CDR3 rearrangement. For each sample, productive Simpson clonality was calculated as the square root of Simpson's diversity index over productive rearrangements. TCRdb limited this immuneACCESS table to in-frame rearrangements with V and J called. A share of clones is missing; checked studies link under half to unresolved V genes, and the rest is unexplained. V and J calls plus clone size are reproduced from that table; the DNA served to infer D and trimming. This sample comprises hundreds of thousands of clones, 89% of them detected only once. The ten top clones hold around 1.9% of the sample.

A word on this clone: Its antigen is still unknown. The input lacks base qualities; no much larger clone sits a single base away.

This clonotype originated in a woman between 25 and 40 years old with COVID-19, enrolled during active disease. Recombination connected TRBV6-5 to TRBJ2-4; TRBD1 is perhaps the D gene, given 6 matching bases. Sequencing was performed on peripheral blood. The DNA sequence is TGTGCCAGCAGTTTTATCAGGGGAAACATTCAGTACTTC. Its product reads: CASSFIRGNIQYF.